These 30 T cell receptor beta chains share one sample of origin, sequenced in a study of T cell changes during pregnancy in multiple sclerosis. Only in-frame clones appear in the TCRdb table, and some are missing; sequencing was by immunoSEQ multiplex PCR. Among about 67,000 clones listed, roughly 87% were seen once. This material consisted of peripheral blood, taken in the first trimester of pregnancy. The receptors were gathered from a female donor with multiple sclerosis, enrolled in a pregnancy study.

The chain has TRBV19 and TRBJ2-7; TRBD2 matches 7 bases. Germline V gene data show CDR1 as LNHDA and CDR2 as SQIVND (reference sequence). There are 15 residues in the CDR3. V gave up 1 base and J gave up 2 bases; unmatched junction bases: 5. CDR3 loop: CASSIGGSDPYEQYF. The CDR3 nucleotides are TGTGCCAGTAGTATAGGCGGGAGTGATCCCTACGAGCAGTACTTC. The variable domain in full, completed from reference TRBV19 and TRBJ2-7, reads DGGITQSPKYLFRKEGQNVTLSCEQNLNHDAMYWYRQDPGQGLRLIYYSQIVNDFQKGDIAEGYSVSREKKESFPLTVTSAQKNPTAFYLCASSIGGSDPYEQYFGPGTRLTVT.

This clone occurred once. The chain links TRBV19 to TRBJ1-5; the D gene is possibly TRBD1 (6 bases). V was clipped by 6 bases and J by 2 bases, with 17 bases between them. This CDR3 has 16 amino acids. Germline CDR1 reads LNHDA; CDR2 reads SQIVND (reference sequence). CDR3 bases: TGTGCCAGTAGGTACGTCGGGGGGCTCCGCAATCAGCCCCAGCATTTT. Its protein product is CASRYVGGLRNQPQHF.

Notes on this clone: Germline and junction disagree at one end, which may indicate a read error. This chain connects TRBV9 to TRBJ2-5, with D perhaps TRBD1 (5 bases). The CDR3 extends over 12 amino acids. The V gene's germline CDR1 is SGDLS and CDR2 YYNGEE. CDR3 in DNA: TGTGCGAGCAGTGGGGCCCAAGAGACCCAGTACTTC. This gives the protein CASSGAQETQYF. The full variable domain, rest sourced from reference TRBV9 and TRBJ2-5, is DSGVTQTPKHLITATGQRVTLRCSPRSGDLSVYWYQQSLDQGLQFLIQYYNGEERAKGNILERFSAQQFPDLHSELNLSSLELGDSALYFCASSGAQETQYFGPGTRLLVL.

The chain is built from TRBV7-3 and TRBJ1-1; 8 bases align to TRBD1. Germline CDR1 is SGHTA and CDR2 is FQGTGA. CDR3 length: 15 residues. Trimming cost V 6 bases and J 3 bases; bases outside gene matches: 9. The CDR3 DNA reads TGTGCCAGCAGACCAACAGGACAGGGAGACACTGAAGCTTTCTTT. Translating gives CASRPTGQGDTEAFF.

The CDR3 region has the DNA TGTGCCTGGGCACAGGGGCTCCGTTACGAGCAGTACTTC. As protein: CAWAQGLRYEQYF. This rearrangement joins TRBV30 to TRBJ2-7, with 7 positions matching TRBD1. The CDR3 is made up of 13 amino acids. V was clipped by 5 bases and J by 4 bases; unmatched bases: 8. Germline CDR1 GTSNPN, CDR2 SVGIG (reference sequence).

The V and J genes are TRBV5-1 and TRBJ2-7; D may be TRBD2 (5 bases). Germline V lookup: CDR1 SGHRS, CDR2 YFSETQ. V dropped 4 bases and J dropped 5 bases, with 19 bases sitting between them. The CDR3 has 15 residues. CDR3 in DNA: TGCGCCAGCAGCGGTCCCGAGGGTGGCTTCCACGAGCAGTACTTC. It specifies CASSGPEGGFHEQYF.

J is TRBJ2-3 and V is TRBV7-2; TRBD1 aligns across 9 bases. Trimming took 6 bases from V and 5 from J; bases not matched to a gene: 12. The CDR3 is 16 residues long. In germline, CDR1 is SGHTA, CDR2 FQGNSA. The CDR3 here is CASSSRTGAGGDTQYF. As DNA, the CDR3 is TGTGCCAGCAGTTCCCGGACAGGGGCCGGGGGAGATACGCAGTATTTT.

The V gene is TRBV6-5, the J gene TRBJ2-5; 8 bases match TRBD2. The germline gives CDR1 MNHEY, CDR2 SVGAGI. V lost 7 bases to trimming and J lost 2 bases; unmatched junction nucleotides: 3. There are 13 residues in the CDR3. The CDR3 loop reads CASTGLGQETQYF. In DNA, the CDR3 is TGTGCCAGCACGGGACTAGGACAAGAGACCCAGTACTTC.

V usage is TRBV21-1 and J usage is TRBJ2-5; the table's D gene call, TRBD1, was not cross checked with the DNA. TRBV21-1 is noted as a pseudogene. The CDR3 covers 15 residues. The CDR3 DNA reads TGTGCCAGCAATGTGGGACAGGATAATCAAGAGACCCAGTACTTC. This gives the protein CASNVGQDNQETQYF.

The chain uses TRBV27 and TRBJ1-5; 9 bases fit TRBD1. V shed 3 bases, J shed 7 bases, and the junction held 4 bases outside the gene matches. Per the germline V gene, CDR1 is MNHEY and CDR2 is SMNVEV (reference sequence). The CDR3 extends over 14 amino acids. In DNA form, the CDR3 reads TGTGCCAGCAGTTTGGGACAGGGACGACAGCCCCAGCATTTT. It encodes CASSLGQGRQPQHF.

In this sample, this clone turned up once. The V call is TRBV5-1, the J call TRBJ2-7; TRBD2 agrees at 13 bases. The CDR3 length is 15 residues. Trimming cost V 4 bases and J 3 bases; bases outside gene matches: 4. Germline V gene sequence: CDR1 SGHRS, CDR2 YFSETQ. This CDR3 is CASSTGLAGSYEQYF. CDR3 DNA: TGCGCCAGCAGCACGGGACTAGCGGGAAGCTACGAGCAGTACTTC.

This clone occurred a few times. The V call is TRBV30, the J call TRBJ2-2, with D perhaps TRBD1 (6 bases). V shed 1 base and J shed 1 base, with 10 bases lying between them. Per germline, CDR1 GTSNPN and CDR2 SVGIG (reference sequence). This CDR3 is built from 15 residues. CDR3: CAWSAPDRNTGELFF. The CDR3 DNA reads TGTGCCTGGAGTGCCCCGGACAGGAACACCGGGGAGCTGTTTTTT.

This rearrangement joins TRBV5-1 to TRBJ1-3; 7 bases map to TRBD1. CDR3 length: 14 amino acids. Germline V gene sequence: CDR1 SGHRS, CDR2 YFSETQ. The junction had 6 bases not matched to a gene; V was cut back by 5 bases and J by 4 bases. CDR3 region: CASRSTGEGNTIYF. The DNA for the CDR3 is TGCGCCAGCAGGTCAACAGGGGAAGGAAACACCATATATTTT. Supplemented by reference TRBV5-1 and TRBJ1-3, the full variable domain reads KAGVTQTPRYLIKTRGQQVTLSCSPISGHRSVSWYQQTPGQGLQFLFEYFSETQRNKGNFPGRFSGRQFSNSRSEMNVSTLELGDSALYLCASRSTGEGNTIYFGEGSWLTVV.

The chain combines TRBV7-9 with TRBJ1-5, with D hard to call. Between the trimmed V and J ends, which lost 0 bases and 4 bases, there was a span of 7 bases. CDR1 and CDR2 (germline): SEHNR, FQNEAQ (reference sequence). CDR3 length: 14 amino acids. In DNA, the CDR3 is TGTGCCAGCAGCTTAGCGTCCGGGAATCAGCCCCAGCATTTT. Translating it yields CASSLASGNQPQHF.

The genes are TRBV2 and TRBJ2-1; TRBD2 is a possible D gene (6 bases). The CDR3 spans 16 residues. Trimming stripped 9 bases from V and 8 bases from J, with 26 bases between. Germline V gives CDR1 SNHLY, CDR2 FYNNEI. CDR3 residues: CASLTTGEGGSYEQFF. Here the CDR3 DNA reads TGTGCCAGTCTCACCACAGGCGAGGGAGGATCATATGAGCAGTTCTTC.

The chain's CDR3 is CASSSGLVRGEQYF. DNA for the CDR3: TGCGCCAGCAGTTCAGGACTAGTCAGGGGCGAGCAGTACTTC. V and J are TRBV5-1 and TRBJ2-7, with a possible D match to TRBD2 (7 bases). The V gene's germline CDR1 is SGHRS and CDR2 YFSETQ. CDR3 length equals 14 residues. Trimming removed 5 bases from V and 6 bases from J, with 18 bases in between.

The genes are TRBV5-1 and TRBJ1-4; D unclear. Looked up from germline, CDR1 is SGHRS and CDR2 is YFSETQ. The CDR3 consists of 17 residues. Trimming took 1 base from V and 0 from J, leaving 13 bases between them. Here the CDR3 DNA reads TGCGCCAGCAGCTTGTTCCCAGGCATTACAACTAATGAAAAACTGTTTTTT. It translates to CASSLFPGITTNEKLFF.

This clone was recorded a few times. The chain combines TRBV7-2 with TRBJ2-2; the match to TRBD2 covers 9 bases. This CDR3 is 17 amino acids long. Germline V CDR1 and CDR2: SGHTA, FQGNSA. V was pared by 5 bases and J by 3 bases, with 10 bases of the junction left unmatched. The CDR3 is CASSPISGSGYTGELFF. DNA of the CDR3: TGTGCCAGCAGCCCAATTAGCGGGAGTGGCTACACCGGGGAGCTGTTTTTT.

The chain is built from TRBV10-3 and TRBJ2-2; D remains unclear. The germline gives CDR1 ENHRY, CDR2 SYGVKD. V lost 10 bases and J 1 base, leaving 13 bases between the germline ends. This CDR3 region has 14 residues. CDR3 coding DNA: TGTGCCACCGCGTTGCTCCTGAACACCGGGGAGCTGTTTTTT. Translation: CATALLLNTGELFF.

The gene calls are TRBV2 and TRBJ1-2; possibly TRBD1 for D (6 bases). The V and J ends lost 7 bases and 4 bases respectively, with 19 bases between them. Per the germline V gene, CDR1 is SNHLY and CDR2 is FYNNEI. The CDR3 loop spans 15 amino acids. The CDR3 nucleotides read TGTGCCAGCATTCACCCCGAGGGAGGGGGCTATGGCTACACCTTC. Translated: CASIHPEGGGYGYTF.

J is TRBJ2-7 and V is TRBV25-1; 7 nucleotides agree with TRBD1. There are 15 residues in the CDR3. J lost 12 bases, V lost 8 bases, and 22 bases had no gene match. CDR1 MGHDK and CDR2 SYGVNS come from the germline V gene. This CDR3 is CASRPRDSVLGRLYF. DNA for the CDR3: TGTGCCAGCCGCCCCCGGGACAGCGTTCTTGGCCGTCTGTACTTC.

V and J are TRBV7-8 and TRBJ2-1, with D possibly TRBD2 on 5 matching bases. The CDR3 length is 19 residues. Trimming pared 2 bases from V and 5 bases from J, leaving 25 bases between. Germline loops: CDR1 SGHVS, CDR2 FQNEAQ. CDR3 protein: CASSLRETRTSLTNNEQFF. The CDR3 DNA follows: TGTGCCAGCAGCTTAAGGGAAACTCGGACTTCTCTTACCAACAATGAGCAGTTCTTC. Together with reference TRBV7-8 and TRBJ2-1, the CDR3 gives the full variable domain: GAGVSQSPRYKVAKRGQDVALRCDPISGHVSLFWYQQALGQGPEFLTYFQNEAQLDKSGLPSDRFFAERPEGSVSTLKIQRTQQEDSAVYLCASSLRETRTSLTNNEQFFGPGTRLTVL.

The chain carries TRBV9 and TRBJ1-2; 8 nucleotides match TRBD1. There are 15 residues in the CDR3. V lost 1 base to trimming and J lost 4 bases; unmatched junction nucleotides: 6. Germline values: CDR1 SGDLS, CDR2 YYNGEE. CDR3 bases: TGTGCCAGCAGCGTACTGGACAGGGCGATCTATGGCTACACCTTC. Protein sequence: CASSVLDRAIYGYTF. The full variable domain, its missing parts supplied by reference TRBV9 and TRBJ1-2, is DSGVTQTPKHLITATGQRVTLRCSPRSGDLSVYWYQQSLDQGLQFLIQYYNGEERAKGNILERFSAQQFPDLHSELNLSSLELGDSALYFCASSVLDRAIYGYTFGSGTRLTVV.

The chain recombines TRBV9 with TRBJ2-1, with 9 bases lining up with TRBD2. V lost 6 bases to trimming and J lost 6 bases; unmatched junction nucleotides: 4. There are 13 residues in the CDR3. Germline CDR1 is SGDLS and CDR2 is YYNGEE. Here the CDR3 reads CASNPAGGNEQFF. The DNA of the CDR3 is TGTGCCAGCAACCCAGCGGGGGGCAATGAGCAGTTCTTC.

This clone was counted at least ten times. The chain is built from TRBV6-5 and TRBJ2-7, with unresolved D. Germline assignment: CDR1 MNHEY and CDR2 SVGAGI. This CDR3 is 12 amino acids long. V dropped 11 bases and J dropped 3 bases, with 14 bases sitting between them. CDR3 DNA sequence: TGTGCCGAAACCCCAAGAGGCTACGAGCAGTACTTC. It encodes CAETPRGYEQYF.

CDR3 residues: CASTARGAQANEKLFF. CDR3 bases: TGTGCCAGCACCGCGCGGGGGGCGCAAGCTAATGAAAAACTGTTTTTT. The chain uses TRBV7-9 and TRBJ1-4, with a possible D match to TRBD1 (6 bases). The CDR3 consists of 16 residues. From germline, CDR1 is SEHNR and CDR2 FQNEAQ (reference sequence). The V end lost 7 bases, the J end lost 3 bases, and 18 bases lay between the germline ends.

The V gene is TRBV5-1, the J gene TRBJ2-2; 10 bases are shared with TRBD2. Germline CDR1 SGHRS, CDR2 YFSETQ. The CDR3 consists of 16 residues. Trimming removed 3 bases from V and 4 bases from J; junction bases left unmatched: 6. This CDR3 is CASSSPAGGLTGELFF. The CDR3 DNA reads as TGCGCCAGCAGCTCCCCAGCGGGGGGGCTCACCGGGGAGCTGTTTTTT. The whole variable domain, filled in from reference TRBV5-1 and TRBJ2-2, reads KAGVTQTPRYLIKTRGQQVTLSCSPISGHRSVSWYQQTPGQGLQFLFEYFSETQRNKGNFPGRFSGRQFSNSRSEMNVSTLELGDSALYLCASSSPAGGLTGELFFGEGSRLTVL.

The V and J genes are TRBV7-3 and TRBJ2-1; 7 nucleotides align to TRBD1. V was clipped by 3 bases and J by 8 bases; unmatched bases: 13. CDR3 length: 16 residues. The germline V gene encodes CDR1 SGHTA and CDR2 FQGTGA. The CDR3 sequence is CASSFEGARIRDEQFF. The CDR3 DNA sequence: TGTGCCAGCAGCTTTGAGGGGGCGCGAATCCGCGATGAGCAGTTCTTC.

This clone was detected a few times. This sequence joins TRBV14 and TRBJ2-6; 12 bases agree with TRBD1. The length of the CDR3 is 17 residues. V shed 6 bases, J shed 4 bases, and the junction held 7 bases outside the gene matches. Germline loops: CDR1 SGHDN, CDR2 FVKESK. CDR3 DNA sequence: TGTGCCAGCAGTTGGGGACAGGGGGCTGGAGGGGCCAACGTCCTGACTTTC. Amino acids: CASSWGQGAGGANVLTF.

The chain is built from TRBV6-8 and TRBJ1-1; 8 bases agree with TRBD1. Germline V CDR1 and CDR2: MNHGY, SAAAGT. CDR3 size: 17 residues. J lost 0 bases, V lost 2 bases, and 8 bases had no gene match. CDR3 coding DNA: TGTGCCAGCAGTTACAGGACAGGGTATCGGATGAACACTGAAGCTTTCTTT. It specifies CASSYRTGYRMNTEAFF.